Sequencing of this TCR beta chain was carried out in a study of shared clonotypes between healthy human individuals. Study-wide background: The study drew on two women and a few men aged 18 to 49 as donors. Findings and caveats of the study: Among several donors, approximately 5% of naive CD4 clonotypes were found in common.

As regards this clone: Its antigen is not identified.

The assay used deep level. Assay: immunoSEQ multiplex PCR; the TCRdb copy retains only in-frame clones and omits some. Found here are some 360,000 clones, 73% of them singletons; the top ten hold less than 11%. Looked up from germline, CDR1 is SGHVS and CDR2 is FQNEAQ. CDR3 length: 14 amino acids. The ends were cut back, 6 bases at V and 5 bases at J, with 16 bases in the middle. Healthy HIV-negative adults with no recent acute infections or vaccinations were recruited as donors. Sequences were obtained from memory CD4+ T cells sorted from blood. Subset described: CD45RA-negative fraction. The sequence was collected from a man aged 25 to 40 in good health. This chain joins TRBV7-8 and TRBJ2-5, with D maybe TRBD2 (6 bases). The CDR3 here is CASRRLNRGETQYF. In nucleotides, the CDR3 is TGTGCCAGCAGGCGACTGAACCGGGGGGAGACCCAGTACTTC.